The source of this T cell receptor (beta chain) is a study of cytomegalovirus exposure and HLA in healthy donors. Findings of the study overall: Apart from CMV serostatus, no immune exposure information was available. For presence/absence analyses, sequencing depth was assumed to be roughly uniform across donors. One variant, a missense change in DCLRE1C, was linked in a later analysis to TCR beta V- and J-gene trimming.

This CDR3 contains 14 residues. CDR1 is MNHEY and CDR2 is SVGAGI in the germline V gene. Unmatched junction bases numbered 4, after V lost 2 bases and J lost 4 bases. All the people who gave samples were healthy bone marrow donors. PCR employed 60 Vbeta and 13 Jbeta primers. The data were produced by immunoSEQ multiplex PCR, yet TCRdb's version contains in-frame clones alone and is incomplete. The sample includes about 150,000 clones, 76% seen only once; the top ten take roughly 1.9%. About this clone itself: What it binds is unknown.

The sample was PBMCs. The source of this sequence is a man in his forties in good health and CMV-seronegative. The genes are TRBV6-5 and TRBJ1-1; TRBD1 matches 7 bases. CDR3 in DNA: TGTGCCAGCAGTTACAGGGCAGGGGGCACTGAAGCTTTCTTT. Translated: CASSYRAGGTEAFF.